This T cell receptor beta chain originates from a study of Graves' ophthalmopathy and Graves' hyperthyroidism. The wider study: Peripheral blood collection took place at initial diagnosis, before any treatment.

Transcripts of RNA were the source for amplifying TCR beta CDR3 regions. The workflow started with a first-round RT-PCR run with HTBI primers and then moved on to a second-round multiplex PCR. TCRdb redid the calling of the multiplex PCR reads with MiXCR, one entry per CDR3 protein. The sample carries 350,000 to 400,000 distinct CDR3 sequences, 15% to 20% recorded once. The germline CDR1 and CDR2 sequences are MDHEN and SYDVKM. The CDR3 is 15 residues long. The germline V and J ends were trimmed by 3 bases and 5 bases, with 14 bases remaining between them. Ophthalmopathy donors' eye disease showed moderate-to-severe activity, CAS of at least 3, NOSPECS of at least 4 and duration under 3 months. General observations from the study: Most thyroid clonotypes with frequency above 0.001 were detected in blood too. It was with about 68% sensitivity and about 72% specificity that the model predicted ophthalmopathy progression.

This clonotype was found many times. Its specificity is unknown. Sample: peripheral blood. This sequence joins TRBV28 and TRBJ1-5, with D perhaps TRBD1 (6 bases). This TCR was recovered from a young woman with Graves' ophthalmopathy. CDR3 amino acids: CASSLPGATDQPQHF. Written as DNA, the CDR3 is TGTGCCAGCAGTTTGCCAGGGGCTACCGATCAGCCCCAGCATTTT.